This entry describes one T cell receptor (beta chain). As yet, its antigen is unknown. The PCR used 60 Vbeta and 13 Jbeta primers. Sequencing used immunoSEQ multiplex PCR; TCRdb keeps in-frame clones, though not all of them. The table lists some 120,000 clones, around four fifths of them singletons. These data come from a study of cytomegalovirus exposure and HLA in healthy donors. Study-wide points: Specificity for CMV antigens was confirmed in vitro for a few of the CMV-associated chains.

Sequencing was done on a sample of PBMCs. The receptor was isolated from a woman aged 40 to 50 in good health and CMV-seronegative.

The CDR3, as DNA: TGTGCCAGCGGCCCCGGGACTCCTAACACCGGGGAGCTGTTTTTT. Translation: CASGPGTPNTGELFF. The chain combines TRBV7-7 with TRBJ2-2; tentative D call: TRBD2 (6 bases). With 8 bases removed from V and 2 bases from J, the gap between germline ends came to 15 bases. Germline V gene data show CDR1 as SSHAT and CDR2 as FNYEAQ (reference sequence). The CDR3 runs to 15 residues.